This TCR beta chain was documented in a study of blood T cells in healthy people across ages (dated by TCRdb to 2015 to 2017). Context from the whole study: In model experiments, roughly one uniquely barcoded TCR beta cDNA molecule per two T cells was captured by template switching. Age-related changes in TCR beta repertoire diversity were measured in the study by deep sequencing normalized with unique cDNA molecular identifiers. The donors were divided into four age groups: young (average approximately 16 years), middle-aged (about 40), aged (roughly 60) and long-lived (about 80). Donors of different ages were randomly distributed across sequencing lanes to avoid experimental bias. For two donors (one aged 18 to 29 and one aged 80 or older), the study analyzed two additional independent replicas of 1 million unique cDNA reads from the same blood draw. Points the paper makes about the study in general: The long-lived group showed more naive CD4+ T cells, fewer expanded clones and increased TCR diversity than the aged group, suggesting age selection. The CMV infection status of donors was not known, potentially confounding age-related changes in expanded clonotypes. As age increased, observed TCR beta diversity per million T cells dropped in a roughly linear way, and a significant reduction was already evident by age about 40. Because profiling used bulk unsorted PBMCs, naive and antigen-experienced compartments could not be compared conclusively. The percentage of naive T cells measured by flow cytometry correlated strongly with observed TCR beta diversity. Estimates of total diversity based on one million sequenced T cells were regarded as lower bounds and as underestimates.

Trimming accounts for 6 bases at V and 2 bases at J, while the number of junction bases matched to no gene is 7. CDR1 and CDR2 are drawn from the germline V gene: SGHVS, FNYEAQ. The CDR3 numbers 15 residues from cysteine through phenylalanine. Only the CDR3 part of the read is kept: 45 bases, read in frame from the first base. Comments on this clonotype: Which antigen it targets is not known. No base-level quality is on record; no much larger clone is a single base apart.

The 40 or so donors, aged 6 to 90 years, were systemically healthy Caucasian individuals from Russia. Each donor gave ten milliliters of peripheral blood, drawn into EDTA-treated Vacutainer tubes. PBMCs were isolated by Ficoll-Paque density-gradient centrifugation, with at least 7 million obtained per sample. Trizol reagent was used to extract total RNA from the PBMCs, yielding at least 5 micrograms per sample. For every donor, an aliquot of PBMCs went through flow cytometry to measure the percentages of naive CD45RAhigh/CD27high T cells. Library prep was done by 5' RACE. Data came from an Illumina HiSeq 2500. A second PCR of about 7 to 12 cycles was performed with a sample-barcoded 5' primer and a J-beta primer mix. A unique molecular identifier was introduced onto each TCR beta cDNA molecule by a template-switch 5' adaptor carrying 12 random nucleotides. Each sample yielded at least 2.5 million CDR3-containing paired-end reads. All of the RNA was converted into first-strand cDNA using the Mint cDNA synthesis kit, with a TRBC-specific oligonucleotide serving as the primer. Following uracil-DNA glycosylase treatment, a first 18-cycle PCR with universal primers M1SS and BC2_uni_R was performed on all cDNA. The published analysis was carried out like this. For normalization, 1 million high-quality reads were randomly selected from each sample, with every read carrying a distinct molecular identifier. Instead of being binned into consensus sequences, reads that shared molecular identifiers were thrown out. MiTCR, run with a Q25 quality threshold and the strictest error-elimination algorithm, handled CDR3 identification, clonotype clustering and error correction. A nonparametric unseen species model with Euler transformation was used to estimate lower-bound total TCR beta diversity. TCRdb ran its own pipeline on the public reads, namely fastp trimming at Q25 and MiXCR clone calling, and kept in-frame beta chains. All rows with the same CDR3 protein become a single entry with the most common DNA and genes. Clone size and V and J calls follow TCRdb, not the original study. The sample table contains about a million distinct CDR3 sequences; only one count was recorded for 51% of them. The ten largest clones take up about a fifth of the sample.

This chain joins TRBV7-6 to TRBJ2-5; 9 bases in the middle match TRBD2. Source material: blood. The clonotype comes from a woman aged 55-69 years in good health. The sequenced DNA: TGTGCCAGCAGTAAACAGACTAGCGGACAAGAGACCCAGTACTTC. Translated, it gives CASSKQTSGQETQYF.